The 19 T cell receptor beta chains listed next were all sequenced from one sample in a study of cytomegalovirus exposure and HLA in healthy donors. The PCR used 60 Vbeta and 13 Jbeta primers. Sequenced by immunoSEQ multiplex PCR; TCRdb stores in-frame clones only, minus some. The sample yields about 160,000 clones, approximately 72% seen once. The specimen sequenced was PBMCs. The receptors were sampled from a man between 35 and 55 years old in good health and CMV-seropositive.

This chain joins TRBV27 and TRBJ2-2; TRBD2 matches at 13 bases. This CDR3 comprises 18 residues. Trimming cost V 1 base and J 0 bases; bases outside gene matches: 2. CDR1 is MNHEY and CDR2 is SMNVEV in the germline V gene (reference sequence). The CDR3 nucleotides are TGTGCCAGCAGTTTATGGGGACTAGCGGGATCGAACACCGGGGAGCTGTTTTTT. Translated, it gives CASSLWGLAGSNTGELFF.

V is TRBV6-6 and J is TRBJ1-1; 7 positions agree with TRBD1. Germline lookup yields CDR1 MNHNY and CDR2 SVGAGI (reference sequence). The CDR3 is 14 amino acids. V was pared by 2 bases and J by 7 bases, with 7 bases of the junction left unmatched. CDR3 sequence reads: CASSYVGTVSEAFF. CDR3 in DNA: TGTGCCAGCAGTTACGTAGGGACAGTAAGTGAAGCTTTCTTT.

The rearrangement links TRBV19 to TRBJ1-4; D remains ambiguous. Looked up from germline, CDR1 is LNHDA and CDR2 is SQIVND (reference sequence). V was shortened by 5 bases and J by 2 bases, with 9 bases between the two germline ends. The CDR3 has 14 residues. The CDR3, as DNA: TGTGCCAGTAGTGTCAGCGCGACTAATGAAAAACTGTTTTTT. Protein sequence: CASSVSATNEKLFF.

As to this clone: Other DNA sequences in the same sample also yield this CDR3. V gene TRBV7-2 combines with J gene TRBJ2-3, with a tentative D call TRBD2 (5 bases). The CDR3 sequence is 14 residues long. V was trimmed by 1 base and J by 5 bases, leaving 10 bases between them. Germline V gives CDR1 SGHTA, CDR2 FQGNSA. CDR3 in DNA: TGTGCCAGCAGCTTAGGGCTAGCAGGAGATACGCAGTATTTT. Protein: CASSLGLAGDTQYF.

The V gene is TRBV9, the J gene TRBJ2-5; 10 bases fit TRBD2. The trim removed 0 bases at V and 1 base at J, leaving 6 bases unmatched. CDR3 length equals 17 residues. The germline V gene encodes CDR1 SGDLS and CDR2 YYNGEE. The CDR3 bases are TGTGCCAGCAGCGTAGACGTAGCGGGGGGTCTCCAAGAGACCCAGTACTTC. Translated: CASSVDVAGGLQETQYF.

The genes are TRBV7-3 and TRBJ1-6; D not certain. This CDR3 contains 16 residues. Trimming cost V 0 bases and J 8 bases, with 14 bases left between them. Germline values: CDR1 SGHTA, CDR2 FQGTGA. CDR3 sequence: CASSLTAGGNDSPLHF. CDR3 coding DNA: TGTGCCAGCAGCTTAACCGCCGGAGGGAACGATTCACCCCTCCACTTT.

This clone was seen a few times. The genes are TRBV7-2 and TRBJ1-5; D might be TRBD1 (6 bases). Germline CDR1 SGHTA, CDR2 FQGNSA. The CDR3 sequence is 16 residues long. V lost 1 base and J 2 bases, leaving 12 bases between the germline ends. This chain's CDR3 is CASSLGGRGGNQPQHF. In nucleotides, the CDR3 is TGTGCCAGCAGCTTAGGTGGCAGGGGAGGCAATCAGCCCCAGCATTTT.

This clone has only a few counts. The limits of the CDR3 on the DNA are not certain, so only TCRdb's listed CDR3 is given. This chain joins TRBV12-2 and TRBJ2-1; TRBD2, the table's D call, was not compared with the DNA. TRBV12-2 is a listed pseudogene. The CDR3 extends over 18 residues, inclusive of both ends. The CDR3 is CASRFGDGTRSSYNEQFF.

This sequence joins TRBV7-8 and TRBJ2-6, with D maybe TRBD2 (7 bases). CDR3 length: 21 amino acids. Germline CDR1 is SGHVS and CDR2 is FQNEAQ. V was shortened by 5 bases and J by 4 bases, with 30 bases between the two germline ends. The CDR3 sequence: CASSPRAGTSGIGTGANVLTF. The CDR3 DNA reads as TGTGCCAGCAGCCCCCGAGCGGGGACATCCGGGATTGGGACGGGGGCCAACGTCCTGACTTTC.

This clone was observed a single time. This chain uses TRBV2 with TRBJ2-7; 8 bases align to TRBD1. The CDR3 extends over 14 amino acids. Germline-derived CDR1 and CDR2 are SNHLY and FYNNEI. With 3 bases clipped from V and 5 bases from J, the junction kept 6 bases outside the gene matches. The CDR3 loop is CASSDRDRGDEQYF. The CDR3 bases are TGTGCCAGCAGTGACAGAGACAGGGGCGACGAGCAGTACTTC.

The chain recombines TRBV5-4 with TRBJ2-2, with a weak D call TRBD1 (5 bases). The CDR3 consists of 20 residues. In germline, CDR1 is SGHNT, CDR2 YYREEE (reference sequence). Trimming shortened V by 4 bases and J by 0 bases, and 25 bases separated the two germline ends. The DNA for the CDR3 is TGTGCCAGCAGCCTGTCGAAGGGCAGGGAATCTCTCGCGAACACCGGGGAGCTGTTTTTT. The encoded protein is CASSLSKGRESLANTGELFF.

This clone was found a few times. The chain recombines TRBV7-9 with TRBJ2-7; D gene unclear. The CDR3 runs 16 residues. V was cut by 1 base and J by 0 bases, with 13 bases left in between. The germline V gene encodes CDR1 SEHNR and CDR2 FQNEAQ (reference sequence). The CDR3 is CASSLGVGLSSYEQYF. DNA of the CDR3: TGTGCCAGCAGCTTAGGGGTGGGCCTGAGCTCCTACGAGCAGTACTTC.

The chain carries TRBV7-9 and TRBJ1-1, with a weak D call TRBD1 (6 bases). Per germline, CDR1 SEHNR and CDR2 FQNEAQ (reference sequence). The V and J ends lost 4 bases and 7 bases respectively, with 13 bases between them. The CDR3 consists of 13 residues. CDR3 protein: CASSSGGQLEAFF. The CDR3 region has the DNA TGTGCCAGCAGCTCAGGCGGACAGCTTGAAGCTTTCTTT.

The rearrangement uses TRBV12-2 and TRBJ1-1; the table's D call, TRBD1, has no DNA check behind it. TRBV12-2 is a pseudogene. The CDR3 is made up of 20 amino acids. The CDR3 is CASRLVDAPGQGRMNTEAFF. In nucleotides, the CDR3 is TGTGCAAGTCGCTTAGTAGACGCTCCGGGACAGGGACGCATGAACACTGAAGCTTTCTTT.

With respect to this clone: Germline and junction disagree at one end, which may indicate a read error. The rearrangement links TRBV7-3 to TRBJ2-3, with TRBD1 matching 9 bases. Germline-derived CDR1 and CDR2 are SGHTA and FQGTGA. This CDR3 comprises 15 residues. In DNA form, the CDR3 reads TGTGCCAGCAGGTTAACAGGGGGCGCGGCAGATACGCAGTATTTT. Protein product: CASRLTGGAADTQYF.

This clone occurred a few times. V usage is TRBV6-1 and J usage is TRBJ2-1; TRBD2 aligns across 11 bases. Germline V gene sequence: CDR1 MNHNS, CDR2 SASEGT. V trimming: 0 bases; J trimming: 7 bases; junction bases outside the gene matches: 2. CDR3 length: 15 residues. The CDR3 is CASSEASGGANEQFF. The CDR3 DNA is TGTGCCAGCAGTGAAGCTAGCGGGGGGGCGAATGAGCAGTTCTTC.

This rearrangement joins TRBV5-6 to TRBJ1-2; TRBD1 matches at 10 bases. Trimming cost V 4 bases and J 2 bases; bases outside gene matches: 11. Germline V gene data show CDR1 as SGHDT and CDR2 as YYEEEE. The CDR3 runs 17 residues. The CDR3 DNA reads as TGTGCCAGCAGCAGTCGGGACAGGGGTCGCTTGAACTATGGCTACACCTTC. Translation gives CASSSRDRGRLNYGYTF.

The chain is built from TRBV7-3 and TRBJ2-5, with TRBD1 matching over 9 bases. CDR3 length equals 17 residues. J gave up 5 bases and V 0 bases, and 10 bases lay outside the gene matches. Germline loops: CDR1 SGHTA, CDR2 FQGTGA. CDR3 DNA sequence: TGTGCCAGCAGCTTAACAGGGACAGGGACACATGGGGAGACCCAGTACTTC. Translation gives CASSLTGTGTHGETQYF.

CDR3 coding DNA: TGTGCCAGCAGCGTACGGAGCGGAAATTCCTACGAGCAGTACTTC. This sequence encodes CASSVRSGNSYEQYF. This sequence joins TRBV9 and TRBJ2-7, with a tentative D call TRBD2 (5 bases). V lost 1 base and J lost 1, with 12 bases in between. The CDR3 extends over 15 amino acids. Germline loops: CDR1 SGDLS, CDR2 YYNGEE.